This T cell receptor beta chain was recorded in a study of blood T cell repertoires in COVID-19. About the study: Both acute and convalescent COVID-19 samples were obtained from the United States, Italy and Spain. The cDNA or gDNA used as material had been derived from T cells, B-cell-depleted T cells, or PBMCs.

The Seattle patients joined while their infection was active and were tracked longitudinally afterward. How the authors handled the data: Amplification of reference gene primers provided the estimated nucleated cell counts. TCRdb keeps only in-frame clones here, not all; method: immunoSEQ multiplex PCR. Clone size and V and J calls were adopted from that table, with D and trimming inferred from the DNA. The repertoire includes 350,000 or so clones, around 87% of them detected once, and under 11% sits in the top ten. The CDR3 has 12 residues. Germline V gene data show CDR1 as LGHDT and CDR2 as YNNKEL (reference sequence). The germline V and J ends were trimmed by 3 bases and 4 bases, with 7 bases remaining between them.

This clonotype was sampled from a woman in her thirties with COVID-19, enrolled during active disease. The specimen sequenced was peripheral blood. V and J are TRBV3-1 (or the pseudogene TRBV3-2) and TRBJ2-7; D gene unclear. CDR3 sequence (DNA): TGTGCCAGCAGCCAGCAGTCGTACGAGCAGTACTTC. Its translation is CASSQQSYEQYF.